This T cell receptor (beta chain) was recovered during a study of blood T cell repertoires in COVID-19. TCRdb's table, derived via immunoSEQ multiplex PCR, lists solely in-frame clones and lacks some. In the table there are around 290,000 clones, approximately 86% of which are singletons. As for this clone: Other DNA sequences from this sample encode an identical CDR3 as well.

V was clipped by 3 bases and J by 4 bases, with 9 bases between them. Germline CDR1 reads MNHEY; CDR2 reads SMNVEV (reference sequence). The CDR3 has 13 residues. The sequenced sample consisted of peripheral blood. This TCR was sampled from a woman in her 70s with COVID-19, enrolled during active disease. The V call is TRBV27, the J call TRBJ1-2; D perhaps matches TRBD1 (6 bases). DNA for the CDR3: TGTGCCAGCAGTTTCGGCAGGGGCTATGGCTACACCTTC. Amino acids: CASSFGRGYGYTF.